This T cell receptor (beta chain) is from a study of Graves' ophthalmopathy and Graves' hyperthyroidism. Study conclusions and caveats: Ophthalmopathy progression predictions by the model showed roughly 75% specificity and about 70% sensitivity. Among expanded thyroid clonotypes above 0.001 frequency, most also occurred in blood.

This clonotype was detected ten times or more. Its target is unknown. It was on clinical symptoms, serum thyroxine, TRAb, thyroid ultrasound and orbital computed tomography that diagnosis relied. From RNA, the CDR3 regions of TCR beta chains were amplified and sequenced. The first-round RT-PCR employed HTBI primers together with the Qiagen OneStep RT-PCR kit. A multiplex PCR was then performed as the second round. TCRdb independently ran MiXCR on the multiplex PCR reads; one entry per CDR3 protein. This table has approximately 480,000 distinct CDR3 sequences, approximately 15% appearing once. The V gene's germline CDR1 is LNHDA and CDR2 SQIVND (reference sequence). V shed 3 bases, J shed 7 bases, and the junction held 4 bases outside the gene matches. The CDR3 length is 14 residues.

The chain combines TRBV19 with TRBJ1-1, with 11 bases matching TRBD1. This TCR derives from a woman in her twenties or thirties with Graves' ophthalmopathy. The sample consisted of blood. The CDR3 DNA reads as TGTGCCAGTAGTATGTGGGGGACAGGGGGTGAAGCTTTCTTT. It encodes CASSMWGTGGEAFF.